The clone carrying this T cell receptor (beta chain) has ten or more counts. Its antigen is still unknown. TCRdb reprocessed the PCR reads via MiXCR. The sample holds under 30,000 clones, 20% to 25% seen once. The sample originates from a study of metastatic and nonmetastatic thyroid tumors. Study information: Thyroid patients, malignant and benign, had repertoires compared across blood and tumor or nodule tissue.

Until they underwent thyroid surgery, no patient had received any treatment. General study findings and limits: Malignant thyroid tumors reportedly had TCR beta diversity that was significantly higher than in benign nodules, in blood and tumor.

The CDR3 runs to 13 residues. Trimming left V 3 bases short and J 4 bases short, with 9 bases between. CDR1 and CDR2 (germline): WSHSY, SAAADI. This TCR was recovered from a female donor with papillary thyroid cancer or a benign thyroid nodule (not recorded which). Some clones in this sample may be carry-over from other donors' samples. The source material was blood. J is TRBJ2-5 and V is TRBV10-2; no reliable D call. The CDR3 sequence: CASSESGLETQYF. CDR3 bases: TGCGCCAGCAGTGAATCTGGGTTAGAGACCCAGTACTTC.